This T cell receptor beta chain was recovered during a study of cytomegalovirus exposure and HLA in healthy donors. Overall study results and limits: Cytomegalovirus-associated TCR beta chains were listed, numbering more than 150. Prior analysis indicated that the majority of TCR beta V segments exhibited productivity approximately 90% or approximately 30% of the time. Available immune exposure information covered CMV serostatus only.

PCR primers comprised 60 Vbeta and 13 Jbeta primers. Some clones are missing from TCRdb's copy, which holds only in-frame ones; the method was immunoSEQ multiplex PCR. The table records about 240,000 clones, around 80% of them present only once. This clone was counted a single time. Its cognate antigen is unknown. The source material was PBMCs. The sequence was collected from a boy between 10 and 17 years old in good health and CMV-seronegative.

The CDR3 DNA reads TGCAGCGTTGAAGTCCTCACTAGCGACCCTACTTACAATGAGCAGTTCTTC. Its translation: CSVEVLTSDPTYNEQFF. This rearrangement joins TRBV29-1 to TRBJ2-1; 7 nucleotides match TRBD2. The CDR3 sequence is 17 residues long. Trimming removed 1 base from V and 4 bases from J; junction bases left unmatched: 13. Germline V gene lookup returns CDR1 SQVTM and CDR2 ANQGSEA.